This is a list of T cell receptor beta chains from one sample in a study of blood T cell repertoires in COVID-19. TCRdb keeps only in-frame clones here, not all; method: immunoSEQ multiplex PCR. The sample lists under 250,000 clones, 80% occurring once. Sequencing was carried out using peripheral blood. The source of these receptors is a human donor in a cohort sampled during active COVID-19. CDR3s include the opening cysteine and the closing phenylalanine or tryptophan. Fields, in order: clone size, D gene, CDR3 length, V gene, J gene, CDR3 protein, CDR3 DNA. The D gene is left open where the match is weak. The listing skips clone size in some rows; elsewhere it reads once, few, many or a size class.

once	NA	14	TRBV6-6	TRBJ1-2	CASSYDLAAYGYTF	TGTGCCAGCAGTTACGATCTAGCCGCCTATGGCTACACCTTC
NA	TRBD2	18	TRBV7-2	TRBJ2-7	CASSLSRIGGGATYEQYF	TGTGCCAGCAGCTTAAGCAGGATCGGCGGGGGAGCCACCTACGAGCAGTACTTC
NA	NA	17	TRBV6-1	TRBJ1-2	CASSDLFQGMTRYGYTF	TGTGCCAGCAGTGATCTTTTCCAGGGAATGACGCGCTATGGCTACACCTTC
NA	NA	14	TRBV6-5	TRBJ2-1	CASSYSDSANEQFF	TGTGCCAGCAGTTACTCGGATAGCGCGAATGAGCAGTTCTTC
NA	NA	11	TRBV12-3/TRBV12-4	TRBJ1-1	CASSSIYEAFF	TGTGCCAGCAGTTCAATCTACGAGGCTTTCTTT
NA	TRBD2	16	TRBV6-2/TRBV6-3	TRBJ2-3	CASSPRLAGGPDTQYF	TGTGCCAGCAGTCCCCGACTAGCGGGAGGGCCAGATACGCAGTATTTT
NA	NA	15	TRBV3-1/TRBV3-2	TRBJ2-5	CASSQESGEQETQYF	TGTGCCAGCAGCCAAGAAAGCGGAGAACAAGAGACCCAGTACTTC
NA	TRBD1	15	TRBV5-1	TRBJ1-1	CASSPRQGIGTEAFF	TGCGCCAGCAGCCCCCGACAGGGGATAGGCACTGAAGCTTTCTTT
NA	NA	14	TRBV7-2	TRBJ2-7	CASSPWTETYEQYF	TGTGCCAGCAGCCCTTGGACAGAAACCTACGAGCAGTACTTC
few	TRBD1	15	TRBV7-6	TRBJ1-3	CASSLADRAGNTIYF	TGTGCCAGCAGCTTAGCGGACAGGGCTGGAAACACCATATATTTT
NA	NA	17	TRBV6-1	TRBJ2-5	CASSEARRALPWETQYF	TGTGCCAGCAGTGAAGCGCGAAGAGCGCTCCCCTGGGAGACCCAGTACTTC
NA	TRBD2	18	TRBV27	TRBJ2-3	CASSPPPTSGISTDTQYF	TGTGCCAGCAGCCCCCCCCCAACTAGCGGGATAAGCACAGATACGCAGTATTTT
NA	NA	15	TRBV6-5	TRBJ1-5	CASSQGWRSNQPQHF	TGTGCCAGCAGTCAGGGGTGGAGAAGCAATCAGCCCCAGCATTTT
once	TRBD1	14	TRBV5-1	TRBJ1-4	CASSWGDRDEKLFF	TGCGCCAGCAGCTGGGGGGACAGGGATGAAAAACTGTTTTTT
NA	NA	14	TRBV10-3	TRBJ1-1	CAISLRDTNTEAFF	TGTGCCATCAGCCTTCGGGACACGAACACTGAAGCTTTCTTT
NA	NA	17	TRBV21-1	TRBJ2-1	CASSKRFVLQGTNEQFF	TGTGCCAGCAGCAAAAGATTTGTGTTACAGGGAACTAATGAGCAGTTCTTC
NA	NA	16	TRBV7-7	TRBJ2-3	CASSLGVGGFTDTQYF	TGTGCTAGCAGCTTAGGTGTCGGCGGGTTCACAGATACGCAGTATTTT
NA	TRBD1	15	TRBV3-1/TRBV3-2	TRBJ1-4	CASSPLGQANEKLFF	TGTGCCAGCAGCCCCCTGGGACAGGCTAATGAAAAACTGTTTTTT
NA	NA	12	TRBV19	TRBJ1-5	CASSIAFQPQHF	TGTGCCAGTAGTATTGCGTTTCAGCCCCAGCATTTT
NA	NA	14	TRBV7-6	TRBJ1-1	CASSFRGLPTEAFF	TGTGCCAGCAGCTTCCGGGGATTACCCACTGAAGCTTTCTTT
few	TRBD2	16	TRBV10-1	TRBJ2-1	CASSESMQREHNEQFF	TGCGCCAGCAGTGAGTCGATGCAGCGGGAGCACAATGAGCAGTTCTTC
NA	NA	14	TRBV7-9	TRBJ2-7	CASASDIPSYEQYF	TGTGCCAGCGCCTCAGACATACCCTCCTACGAGCAGTACTTC
NA	NA	16	TRBV19	TRBJ2-6	CASSIDPGPGANVLTF	TGTGCCAGTAGTATAGATCCAGGGCCTGGGGCCAACGTCCTGACTTTC
NA	TRBD1	15	TRBV19	TRBJ1-5	CASSIGDRRNQPQHF	TGTGCCAGTAGTATAGGGGACAGGCGCAATCAGCCCCAGCATTTT
NA	NA	14	TRBV30	TRBJ1-5	CAWSLADSNQPQHF	TGTGCCTGGAGTTTGGCGGATAGCAATCAGCCCCAGCATTTT
NA	NA	13	TRBV5-1	TRBJ1-3	CASSLATGNTIYF	TGCGCCAGCAGCTTAGCCACCGGAAACACCATATATTTT
NA	TRBD1	14	TRBV16	TRBJ2-7	CASSPLQGPYEQYF	TGTGCCAGCAGCCCCTTACAGGGGCCCTACGAGCAGTACTTC
NA	NA	13	TRBV28	TRBJ1-2	CASSSGVFYGYTF	TGTGCCAGCAGTTCCGGGGTCTTCTATGGCTACACCTTC
few	TRBD1	13	TRBV5-4	TRBJ1-1	CASSTQGAERAFF	TGTGCCAGCAGCACGCAGGGGGCCGAGCGAGCTTTCTTT
NA	NA	14	TRBV9	TRBJ2-7	CASSVDGGMYEQYF	TGTGCCAGCAGCGTAGACGGGGGTATGTACGAGCAGTACTTC
once	TRBD2	14	TRBV6-1	TRBJ2-7	CASSEASGNYEQYF	TGTGCCAGCAGTGAAGCTAGCGGGAACTACGAGCAGTACTTC
NA	NA	15	TRBV3-1/TRBV3-2	TRBJ2-1	CATSQGPATYNEQFF	TGTGCCACCTCCCAGGGGCCGGCCACCTACAATGAGCAGTTCTTC
NA	NA	13	TRBV2	TRBJ1-1	CASQGTLNTEAFF	TGTGCCAGCCAGGGGACCTTGAACACTGAAGCTTTCTTT
once	TRBD1	15	TRBV11-3	TRBJ2-2	CASSSDRVDTGELFF	TGTGCCAGCAGCTCTGACAGGGTTGATACCGGGGAGCTGTTTTTT
NA	NA	12	TRBV3-1/TRBV3-2	TRBJ2-2	CASSQGAGELFF	TGTGCCAGCAGCCAAGGGGCAGGGGAGCTGTTTTTT
NA	NA	13	TRBV21-1	TRBJ2-7	CANFHLTSYEQYF	TGTGCCAACTTCCATCTAACCTCCTACGAGCAGTACTTC
NA	NA	16	TRBV19	TRBJ1-3	CASRAPSQFSGNTIYF	TGTGCCAGTAGGGCCCCGTCGCAATTCTCTGGAAACACCATATATTTT
NA	TRBD1	14	TRBV27	TRBJ1-1	CASSLRQGATEAFF	TGTGCCAGCAGCCTGCGACAGGGGGCGACTGAAGCTTTCTTT
once	TRBD1	14	TRBV15	TRBJ2-7	CATSRERTGWEQYF	TGTGCCACCAGCAGAGAGCGGACAGGGTGGGAGCAGTACTTC
once	NA	13	TRBV12-3/TRBV12-4	TRBJ1-5	CASRLRGNQPQHF	TGTGCCAGCAGGTTAAGGGGAAATCAGCCCCAGCATTTT
NA	TRBD2	18	TRBV2	TRBJ2-1	CASRAGLAGTLSYNEQFF	TGTGCCAGCAGGGCGGGACTAGCGGGGACTCTCTCCTACAATGAGCAGTTCTTC
few	NA	14	TRBV27	TRBJ1-5	CASSFGRVNQPQHF	TGTGCCAGCAGTTTTGGGCGGGTCAATCAGCCCCAGCATTTT
NA	NA	11	TRBV20-1	TRBJ2-1	CSARDLLEQFF	TGCAGTGCTAGAGATCTACTAGAGCAGTTCTTC
NA	NA	14	TRBV9	TRBJ1-2	CASSVGQAPYGYTF	TGTGCCAGCAGCGTAGGCCAAGCACCCTATGGCTACACCTTC
NA	TRBD2	16	TRBV4-2	TRBJ2-1	CASSQDTSGGGGEQFF	TGTGCCAGCAGCCAAGACACTAGCGGGGGAGGTGGTGAGCAGTTCTTC
NA	NA	12	TRBV5-1	TRBJ2-2	CASTGWTGELFF	TGCGCCAGCACGGGGTGGACCGGGGAGCTGTTTTTT
NA	NA	16	TRBV6-2/TRBV6-3	TRBJ1-5	CASSYLGHFSNQPQHF	TGTGCCAGCAGTTACTTGGGGCACTTTAGCAATCAGCCCCAGCATTTT
NA	NA	19	TRBV7-9	TRBJ2-6	CASSFSRQGGLSGANVLTF	TGTGCCAGCAGCTTCTCTCGACAGGGAGGCCTCTCTGGGGCCAACGTCCTGACTTTC
NA	NA	14	TRBV7-2	TRBJ1-5	CASSLSSGGQPQHF	TGTGCCAGCAGCTTATCATCCGGGGGGCAGCCCCAGCATTTT
NA	TRBD2	16	TRBV7-6	TRBJ2-7	CASSLGHLAGGNEQYF	TGTGCCAGCAGCTTAGGCCACCTAGCGGGAGGGAACGAGCAGTACTTC
NA	TRBD1	14	TRBV7-2	TRBJ2-1	CASSLVGTGGSKFF	TGTGCCAGCAGCTTAGTGGGGACAGGGGGATCGAAGTTCTTC
NA	NA	18	TRBV6-6	TRBJ1-6	CASSPQARGRVDNSPLHF	TGTGCCAGCAGTCCGCAAGCGAGAGGGAGGGTCGATAATTCACCCCTCCACTTT